This T cell receptor (beta chain) was captured in a study of tumor-infiltrating lymphocytes in primary liver carcinoma. This clonotype is categorized as medium-sized. Its antigen is unknown. DNA and RNA were both co-extracted from around 20-30 mg of bulk tissue that had not been sorted. The patients had histopathologically diagnosed primary liver carcinoma, and their disease was treated by surgical resection. The CDR3 covers 14 residues. V lost 5 bases to trimming and J lost 8 bases, with 16 bases between them. TCR beta cDNA was prepared out of around 460 ng total RNA by means of a constant-region primer. The TCR beta library was amplified through three nested multiplex PCR rounds in a modified ARM-PCR procedure. Rounds one and two of PCR, each of around 11 cycles, were primed with TRBV1-TRBV30 forward primers and a C-beta reverse primer. Each CDR3 protein is one row after TCRdb ran MiXCR on the multiplex PCR reads. The sample has approximately 73,000 distinct CDR3 sequences; roughly three quarters are singletons.

Overall study results and limits: Pairs comparing tumor with adjacent tissue or blood overlapped less than pairs drawn from tumor regions. Roughly 7.5-25% of top clones, and no more, occurred in all five tumor regions.

The sample taken for sequencing was liver tumor tissue from sampling region 4. Subset reported: tumor region T4, right-lateral pole. This chain joins TRBV12-3 or TRBV12-4 and TRBJ2-1, with D possibly being TRBD2 (6 bases). This TCR came from a man aged 40-50 years with primary liver carcinoma and hepatitis B virus infection. The CDR3 region is CASSITGTSDEQFF. The CDR3 coding sequence is TGTGCCAGCAGTATTACCGGGACTTCCGATGAGCAGTTCTTC.